The clone carrying this TCR beta chain appeared a few times. The sample belongs to a study of blood T cell repertoires in COVID-19. Background on the study: There were acute and convalescent COVID-19 samples, and they came from the United States, Italy and Spain. The analysed material was cDNA or gDNA that came from T cells, B-cell-depleted T cells, or PBMCs.

CDR3 length: 14 amino acids. V lost 7 bases, J lost 7 bases, and 11 bases stayed unmatched. CDR1 and CDR2 from the germline V gene are SEHNR and FQNEAQ (reference sequence). Original processing notes: Reference gene primers were amplified, and this amplification served to estimate nucleated cell counts. Using immunoSEQ multiplex PCR, the repertoire was profiled, and TCRdb retains in-frame clones only, with some absent. V, J and clone size are taken as reported in that table, and D and trimming were inferred from the DNA itself. Among 99,000 or so clones, more than 75% were seen once, and the ten largest hold approximately 26%.

The chain couples TRBV7-9 to TRBJ2-7, with TRBD1 matching 9 bases. The sequenced sample consisted of peripheral blood. This clonotype originated in a man aged 55 to 70 with acute or convalescent COVID-19. As DNA, the CDR3 is TGTGCCAGCACCCTGGGACAGGGTTATGGGGAGCAGTACTTC. This sequence encodes CASTLGQGYGEQYF.